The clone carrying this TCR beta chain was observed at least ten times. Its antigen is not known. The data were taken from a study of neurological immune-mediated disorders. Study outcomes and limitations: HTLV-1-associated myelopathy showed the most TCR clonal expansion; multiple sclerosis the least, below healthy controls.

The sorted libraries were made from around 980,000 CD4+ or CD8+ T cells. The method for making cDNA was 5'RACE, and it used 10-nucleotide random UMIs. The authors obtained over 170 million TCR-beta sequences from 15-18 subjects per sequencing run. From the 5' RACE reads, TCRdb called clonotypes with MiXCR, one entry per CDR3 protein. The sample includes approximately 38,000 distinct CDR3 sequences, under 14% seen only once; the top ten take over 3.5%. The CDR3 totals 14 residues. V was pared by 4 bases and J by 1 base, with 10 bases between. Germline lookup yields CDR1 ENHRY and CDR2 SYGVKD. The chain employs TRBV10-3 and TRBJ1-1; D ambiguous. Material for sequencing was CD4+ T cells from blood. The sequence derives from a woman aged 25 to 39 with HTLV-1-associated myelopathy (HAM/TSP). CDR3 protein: CAISVMGENTEAFF. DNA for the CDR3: TGTGCCATCAGTGTGATGGGCGAGAACACTGAAGCTTTCTTT.